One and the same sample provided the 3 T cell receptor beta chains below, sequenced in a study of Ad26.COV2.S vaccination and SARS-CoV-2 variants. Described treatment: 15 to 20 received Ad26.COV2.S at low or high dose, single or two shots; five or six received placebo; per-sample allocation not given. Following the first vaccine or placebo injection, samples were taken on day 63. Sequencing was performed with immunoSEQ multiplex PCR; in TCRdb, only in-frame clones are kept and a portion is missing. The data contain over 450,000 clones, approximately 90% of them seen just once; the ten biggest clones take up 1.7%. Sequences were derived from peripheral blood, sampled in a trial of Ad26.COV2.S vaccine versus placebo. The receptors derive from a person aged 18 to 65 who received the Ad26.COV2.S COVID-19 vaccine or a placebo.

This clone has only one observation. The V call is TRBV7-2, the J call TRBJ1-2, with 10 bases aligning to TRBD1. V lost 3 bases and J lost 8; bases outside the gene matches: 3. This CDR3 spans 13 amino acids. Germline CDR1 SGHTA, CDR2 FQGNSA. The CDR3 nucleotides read TGTGCCAGCAGCTTCCGACAGGGGGCCGGCTACACCTTC. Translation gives CASSFRQGAGYTF.

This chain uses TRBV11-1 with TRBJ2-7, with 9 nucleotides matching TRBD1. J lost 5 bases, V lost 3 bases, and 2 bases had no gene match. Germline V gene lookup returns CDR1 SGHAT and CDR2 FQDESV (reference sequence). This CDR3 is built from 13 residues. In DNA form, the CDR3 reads TGTGCCAGCAGCTTGGACAGGGGCCACGAGCAGTACTTC. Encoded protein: CASSLDRGHEQYF.

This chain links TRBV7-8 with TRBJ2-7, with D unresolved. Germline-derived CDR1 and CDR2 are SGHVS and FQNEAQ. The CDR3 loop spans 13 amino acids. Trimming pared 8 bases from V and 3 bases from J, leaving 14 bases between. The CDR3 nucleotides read TGTGCCAGCTCCCCGGTACACGGCTACGAGCAGTACTTC. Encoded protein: CASSPVHGYEQYF.